This TCR beta chain came from a study of early T cells in non-severe SARS-CoV-2 infection. MiXCR, run by TCRdb on the 5' RACE reads, gives a single entry per CDR3 protein. In the table there are some 49,000 distinct CDR3 sequences, roughly 10% of which are singletons. CDR1 is SGHTA and CDR2 is FQGNSA in the germline V gene. V was clipped by 1 base and J by 0 bases; unmatched bases: 18. CDR3 length: 22 residues. Many counts were recorded for this clonotype. The origin of this receptor is an adult who was a healthcare worker with PCR-confirmed SARS-CoV-2 infection or an uninfected control (not recorded which). The sequencing sample was made of whole blood. The chain combines TRBV7-2 with TRBJ2-6, with TRBD2 matching 7 bases. CDR3 nucleotide sequence: TGTGCCAGCAGCTTAGACAGGCCGTTAGGCGGGAGCGCGCGCTCTGGGGCCAACGTCCTGACTTTC. It encodes CASSLDRPLGGSARSGANVLTF.